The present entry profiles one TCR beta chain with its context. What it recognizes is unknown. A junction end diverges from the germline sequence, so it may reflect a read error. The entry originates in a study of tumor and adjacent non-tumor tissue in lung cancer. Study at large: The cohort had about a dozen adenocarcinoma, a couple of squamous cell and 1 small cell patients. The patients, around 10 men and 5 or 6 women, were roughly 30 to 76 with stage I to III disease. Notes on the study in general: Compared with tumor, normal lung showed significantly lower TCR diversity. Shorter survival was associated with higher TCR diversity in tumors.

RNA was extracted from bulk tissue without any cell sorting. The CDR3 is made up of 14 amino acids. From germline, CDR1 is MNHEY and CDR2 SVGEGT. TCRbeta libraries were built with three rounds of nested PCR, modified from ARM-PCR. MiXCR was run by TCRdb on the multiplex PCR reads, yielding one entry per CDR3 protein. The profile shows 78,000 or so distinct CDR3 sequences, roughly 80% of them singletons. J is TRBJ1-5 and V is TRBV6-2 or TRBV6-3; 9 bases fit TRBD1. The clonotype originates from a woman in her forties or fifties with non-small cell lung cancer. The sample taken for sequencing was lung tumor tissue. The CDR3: CTSSTGTGKQPQHF. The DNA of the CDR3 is TGTACCAGCAGTACCGGGACAGGGAAGCAGCCCCAGCATTTT.